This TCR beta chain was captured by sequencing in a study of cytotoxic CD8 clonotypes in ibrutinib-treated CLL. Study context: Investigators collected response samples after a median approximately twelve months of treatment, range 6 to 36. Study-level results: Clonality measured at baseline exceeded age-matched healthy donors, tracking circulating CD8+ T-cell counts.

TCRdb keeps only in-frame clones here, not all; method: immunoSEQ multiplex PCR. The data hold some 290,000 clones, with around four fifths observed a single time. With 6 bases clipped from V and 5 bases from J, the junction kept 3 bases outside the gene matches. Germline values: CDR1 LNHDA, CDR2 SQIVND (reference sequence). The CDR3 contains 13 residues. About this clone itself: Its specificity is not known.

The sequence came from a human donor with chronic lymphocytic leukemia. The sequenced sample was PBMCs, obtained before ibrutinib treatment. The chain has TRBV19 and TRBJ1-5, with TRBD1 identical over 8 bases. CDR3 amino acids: CASRTGDYQPQHF. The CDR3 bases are TGTGCCAGTAGGACAGGGGATTATCAGCCCCAGCATTTT.